This TCR beta chain was captured in a study of cytomegalovirus exposure and HLA in healthy donors (TCRdb year 2017). Some background on the complete study: An earlier analysis of roughly 570 of the donors reported 276 Gb of sequence data and 117 million unique TCR beta sequences obtained from some 200 million T cells. An early release covering roughly 580 HLA-typed donors comprised approximately 290 gigabases of sequencing data and tens of millions of unique TCR sequences. Among the roughly 400 genotyped donors, more than 70% belonged to the genetic ancestry cluster associated with self-reported Caucasian donors. The study aimed to test whether signatures of past pathogen exposure could be identified by cataloging public T cell receptors. Using immunosequencing, the study profiled T cell repertoires from about 650 subjects and related those repertoires to cytomegalovirus serostatus. In addition to the first cohort of about 650 subjects, a separate validation cohort of some 120 different subjects was used. High-throughput TCR immunosequencing, statistical association of individual TCRs with disease status, and machine learning were combined to predict cytomegalovirus infection status. In a later analysis, previously published TCR beta repertoires from some 640 donors were re-analyzed and high-resolution HLA genotyping was added so that TCR occurrence patterns could be studied. Rather than drawing on any new phenotypic data, the later analysis identified candidate immune exposures from TCR beta sequences and the way those sequences occurred across donors. In an earlier analysis of more than 550 of the donors, high-throughput TCR beta sequencing was used to judge whether each TCR beta V gene segment behaved as functional or pseudogenic. Alongside the repertoire data, information on donor age, sex, ethnicity and CMV serostatus was compiled. In a later genetic analysis, genome-wide SNP genotypes for about 55% of the roughly 700 donors were used, and that subset was treated as a discovery cohort. All discovery cohort repertoires had been generated on a single sequencing platform. Class I and class II HLA loci were covered by the typing at four-digit resolution. The number of typed donors differed by locus: about 620-640 for A, B, C, DRB1 and DQB1; some 540 for DQA1; approximately 610 for DPA1; and about 450 for DPB1. Because of strong linkage in the cohort, roughly five DR-DQ haplotypes were treated as single units for association and clustering. Across roughly 420 genotyped donors of the cohort, an average of approximately 220,000 unique TCR beta nucleotide sequences per donor were sequenced, and around 19% of those sequences were non-productive. General conclusions and limits of the study: A later analysis associated approximately 17,000 TCR beta sequences with specific HLA alleles at a false discovery rate of 0.05. According to a later analysis, TCR association rates differed among HLA loci, with DRB1 alleles showing the most associated TCRs and HLA-C alleles showing the fewest. Most TCR sequences were seen in very few donors, while some public TCRs were found in many individuals. The classifier was reported to diagnose cytomegalovirus status with high specificity and sensitivity in both the original and validation cohorts. Roughly uniform sequencing depth across donors was assumed in presence/absence analyses, although this assumption may not hold. Several of the top co-occurrence clusters appeared to be linked to parvovirus B19, influenza, CMV and Epstein-Barr virus, according to a later analysis. An earlier analysis of approximately 600 of the donors showed that most TCR beta V segments appeared in productive rearrangements either about 87% or about 30% of the time, which broadly matched IMGT annotations. Only TCR beta chains were sequenced in this cohort, and the absence of alpha or paired-chain data limited detectable features. A further reported finding was that TCR beta sequences accurately predicted the HLA-A and HLA-B alleles for most subjects in the first cohort. A cluster of highly shared sequence variants was judged likely to represent a technical artifact of the sequencing pipeline. V-gene and J-gene trimming of TCR beta chains was associated with a missense DCLRE1C variant in a later genetic analysis, and the association was replicated in an independent cohort. Because some donors lacked HLA typing at each locus, the association tests relied only on the typed subset. Linkage disequilibrium might explain the correlated functional status among segregating V segments, but an unknown experimental factor could not be excluded. Some 15 rarely observed V segments, including chromosome 9 orphons, were excluded from the earlier analysis of several hundred of the donors because counts were too low. In the study, around 150 TCR beta chains were listed as associated with cytomegalovirus. In vitro tests confirmed that a few of the cytomegalovirus-associated TCR beta chains recognize cytomegalovirus antigens. When HLA alleles, especially DR and DQ, strongly co-occurred, TCR associations were difficult to assign to individual alleles. A later analysis found that HLA-associated TCR beta chains were more clonally expanded and had lower generation probabilities than equally common non-associated chains. Some IMGT-functional V segments, including TRBV6-2 and TRBV6-3, could not be told apart with the 87-base-pair reads, so those segments were excluded. CMV serostatus was the only immune exposure information available for the cohort. It was suggested by the authors that the approach could potentially be generalized to other disease states and immunological phenotypes. A later analysis found that most CMV-associated TCR beta chains appeared HLA-restricted, with HLA associations seemingly driven largely by CMV exposure. A later genetic analysis reported fewer N-insertions in productive TCRs among donors in an Asian-associated ancestry cluster than the roughly 620-donor mean.

Libraries were made using the immunoSEQ multiplex PCR assay. A mixture of 60 forward primers for TCR Vbeta segments and 13 reverse primers for TCR Jbeta segments was used in the multiplex PCR. Amplification of the CDR3 region of rearranged TCR beta genes was performed with a multiplex PCR assay on genomic DNA. Amplified TCR beta libraries were sequenced as 87-base-pair reads on the Illumina HiSeq System. As for how the authors treated the data: Across the roughly 700 repertoires, a later analysis counted 78 million or so unique TCR beta chains, around 10 million of which were shared by at least two donors. A nearest-neighbor algorithm error-corrected the raw reads and collapsed the reads into unique sequences, merging closely related sequences to remove PCR and sequencing errors. Alignment of CDR3 sequences to IMGT reference sequences was used to assign V, D and J gene segments. Each retained sequence needed at least a six-nucleotide match to both a V gene segment and a J gene segment. Rearrangements were called productive when the CDR3 lacked stop codons and stayed in frame with V and J; all others were non-productive. CDR3 was defined according to IMGT convention as the region running from the second conserved V-encoded cysteine to the conserved J-encoded phenylalanine. Sequences without an unambiguous match to a single V gene segment were excluded from the earlier analysis of about 630 of the donors. An earlier analysis of several hundred of the donors called V segments functional above 56.7% productive rearrangements and segregating when the between-donor standard deviation exceeded 5%. To diagnose cytomegalovirus status from the catalog of TCR beta chain sequences, a statistical classification framework was built. V and J gene assignment, in a later analysis, came from comparing TCR nucleotide sequences with IMGT/GENE-DB human TR gene sequences. The TCRdist pipeline was used in a later analysis to assign CDR3 sequences and most-parsimonious VDJ recombination scenarios. A later analysis defined each TCR beta chain by its CDR3 amino acid sequence plus V-gene family, and excluded reads lacking a unique V-gene family. To address suspected cross-contamination and a sequencing artifact, a later analysis removed a few hundred highly shared, low-generation-probability nucleotide sequences. For each public chain, a later analysis derived a clonal expansion index from normalized ranks of inferred template counts within each repertoire. In a later analysis, generation probabilities were computed with a VDJ recombination model fitted to out-of-frame rearrangements, and the resulting probabilities were checked against IGoR. In a later analysis, TCR-TCR, TCR-HLA and TCR-CMV co-occurrence was scored with hypergeometric tests, and a repertoire-size bias correction was applied to TCR pairs. To estimate false discovery rates, a later analysis permuted the HLA or CMV assignments 20 times. In a later analysis, co-occurring TCRs were grouped with DBSCAN, and TCRdist sequence similarity was added when clustering was performed within HLA-allele-positive subsets. For co-occurrence clustering, repertoires with fewer than 30,000 or more than 120,000 public chains were excluded, along with a handful of repertoires with anomalous nucleotide sharing. TCRdb re-hosts the immuneACCESS table, in-frame sequences only. Its copies lack some clones; in the studies checked, an unresolved V gene accounts for under half of them, and the cause for the rest is not known. Clonal size and the V and J genes are those of that table, whereas D and trimming came from the DNA. The sample table records fewer than 250,000 clones; roughly 80% of these occur just once. Approximately 6% of the sample lies in the top ten.

In total, fewer than 750 healthy bone marrow donors made up the cohort. At the time of sampling, all cohort members were nominally healthy, though unrecorded immune exposures were likely present. The donor tested CMV seropositive, placing the donor among the roughly 300 seropositive members of the cohort. A peripheral blood sample was collected from each donor, and TCR beta sequencing was performed on peripheral blood mononuclear cells. Genomic DNA was extracted from the blood cell samples with the Qiagen DNeasy Blood Extraction Kit. Comments on this clone: Its specific antigen is unknown. The sample holds no much larger clone one base away, and base qualities are not on file.

V is trimmed back by 2 bases and J by 2 bases, and the junction contains 3 bases that no gene match accounts for. The CDR3 sequence holds 15 residues, the cysteine and phenylalanine included. Just the 45-base CDR3 DNA is kept, in frame starting at base 1. The CDR1 and CDR2 encoded by the germline V gene are SGHRS and YFSETQ. The TCR comes from a man between 35 and 55 years old in good health and CMV-seropositive. In this chain, TRBV5-1 is recombined with TRBJ2-7; TRBD2 fits 11 bases in the junction. Sequencing was carried out using PBMCs. The CDR3 protein sequence reads: CASSFLAGGTYEQYF. The base sequence is TGCGCCAGCAGCTTTCTAGCGGGAGGTACCTACGAGCAGTACTTC. Reference TRBV5-1 and TRBJ2-7 proteins supply the regions before and after the CDR3; the full variable domain is: KAGVTQTPRYLIKTRGQQVTLSCSPISGHRSVSWYQQTPGQGLQFLFEYFSETQRNKGNFPGRFSGRQFSNSRSEMNVSTLELGDSALYLCASSFLAGGTYEQYFGPGTRLTVT.